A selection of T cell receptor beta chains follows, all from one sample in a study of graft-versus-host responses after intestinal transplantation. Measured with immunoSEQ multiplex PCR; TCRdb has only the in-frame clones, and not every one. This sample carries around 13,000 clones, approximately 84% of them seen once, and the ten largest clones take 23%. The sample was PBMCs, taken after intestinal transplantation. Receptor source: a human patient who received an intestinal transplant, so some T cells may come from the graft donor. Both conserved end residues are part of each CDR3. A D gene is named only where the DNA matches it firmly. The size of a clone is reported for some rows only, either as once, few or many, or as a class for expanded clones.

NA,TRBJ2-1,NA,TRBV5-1,TGCGCCAGCACCTTTGACAGGAGGAATGAGCAGTTCTTC,CASTFDRRNEQFF
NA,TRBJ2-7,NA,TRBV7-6,TGTGCCAGCAGCCCCCAAGGGGGAGAGCAGTACTTC,CASSPQGGEQYF
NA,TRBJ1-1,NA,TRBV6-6,TGTGCCAGCATCAAACCGCCAGGTGAAGCTTTCTTT,CASIKPPGEAFF
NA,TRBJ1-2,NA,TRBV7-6,TGTGCCAGCAGCCTGAATACTGAATATGGCTACACCTTC,CASSLNTEYGYTF
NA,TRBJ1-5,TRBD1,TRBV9,TGTGCCAGCAGGGTCGGACAGGGAGGGATTCAGCCCCAGCATTTT,CASRVGQGGIQPQHF
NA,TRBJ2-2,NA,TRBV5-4,TGTGCCAGCAGCTTCTCCGGATCCGGGGAGCTGTTTTTT,CASSFSGSGELFF
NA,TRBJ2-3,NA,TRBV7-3,TGTGCCAGCAGCGCCGGGACACCTTACACAGATACGCAGTATTTT,CASSAGTPYTDTQYF
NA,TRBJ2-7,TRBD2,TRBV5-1,TGCGCCAGCAGCTTGGTTGGGGGGGCCTACGAGCAGTACTTC,CASSLVGGAYEQYF
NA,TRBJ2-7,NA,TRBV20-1,TGCAGTGCCAGACTCAACTACGAGCAGTACTTC,CSARLNYEQYF
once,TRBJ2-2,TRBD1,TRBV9,TGTGCCAGCAGCTCCCGTGCAGGGGGTGCCGGGGGGGAGCTGTTTTTT,CASSSRAGGAGGELFF
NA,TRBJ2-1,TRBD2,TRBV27,TGTGCCAGCAGCTTACCGGGACTAGGCTACAATGAGCAGTTCTTC,CASSLPGLGYNEQFF
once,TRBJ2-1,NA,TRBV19,TGTGCCAGTAGTATAGTAGGAGGAGCTAATGAGCAGTTCTTC,CASSIVGGANEQFF
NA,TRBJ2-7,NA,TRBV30,TGTGCCTGGGGAGAGCGCGAGCAGTACTTC,CAWGEREQYF
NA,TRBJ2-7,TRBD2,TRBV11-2,TGTGCCAGCAGCCGTATGTATCGACTAGCTGGGTACGAGCAGTACTTC,CASSRMYRLAGYEQYF
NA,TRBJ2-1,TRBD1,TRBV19,TGTGCCAGTAGCGACAGGGGGTTGGATGAGCAGTTCTTC,CASSDRGLDEQFF
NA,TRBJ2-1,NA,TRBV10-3,TGTGCCATCAGTGGGGAGGCCCTCCGCAATGAGCAGTTCTTC,CAISGEALRNEQFF
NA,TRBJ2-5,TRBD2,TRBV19,TGTGCCAGTAGTATAGGGGGGGGAGCCGTTGAGACCCAGTACTTC,CASSIGGGAVETQYF
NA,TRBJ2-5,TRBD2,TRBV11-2,TGTGCCAGCAGCTTAGATTACCCGGGAGGGCGGGAGACCCAGTACTTC,CASSLDYPGGRETQYF
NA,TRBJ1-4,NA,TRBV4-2,TGTGCCAGCAGCCAAGGAGACAGGTTGGAGTTTAATGAAAAACTGTTTTTT,CASSQGDRLEFNEKLFF
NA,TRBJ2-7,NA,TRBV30,TGTGCCTGGCGAGATTATGCTCAAACCCTTACCTACGAGCAGTACTTC,CAWRDYAQTLTYEQYF
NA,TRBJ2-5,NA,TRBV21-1,TGTGCCAGCAGCAAAGTTCAAGGCCTGGGACGGGTACAAGAGACCCAGTACTTC,CASSKVQGLGRVQETQYF
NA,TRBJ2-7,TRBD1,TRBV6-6,TGTGCCAGCAGTTACCTGGGACAGGTGGGGTACGAGCAGTACTTC,CASSYLGQVGYEQYF